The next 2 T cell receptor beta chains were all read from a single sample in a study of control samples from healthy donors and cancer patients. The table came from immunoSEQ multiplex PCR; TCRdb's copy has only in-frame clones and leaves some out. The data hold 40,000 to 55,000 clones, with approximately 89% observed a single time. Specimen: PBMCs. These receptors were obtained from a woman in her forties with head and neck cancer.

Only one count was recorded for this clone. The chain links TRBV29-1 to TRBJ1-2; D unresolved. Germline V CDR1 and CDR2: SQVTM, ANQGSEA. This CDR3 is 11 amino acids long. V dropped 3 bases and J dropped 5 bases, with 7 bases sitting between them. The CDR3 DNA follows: TGCAGCGTTGACGCCGGGTATGGCTACACCTTC. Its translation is CSVDAGYGYTF.

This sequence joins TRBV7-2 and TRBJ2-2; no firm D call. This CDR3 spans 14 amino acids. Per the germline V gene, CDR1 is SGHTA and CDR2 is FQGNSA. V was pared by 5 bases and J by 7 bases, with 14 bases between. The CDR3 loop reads CASSPAERIGELFF. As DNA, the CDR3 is TGTGCCAGCAGCCCCGCGGAGCGCATCGGGGAGCTGTTTTTT.